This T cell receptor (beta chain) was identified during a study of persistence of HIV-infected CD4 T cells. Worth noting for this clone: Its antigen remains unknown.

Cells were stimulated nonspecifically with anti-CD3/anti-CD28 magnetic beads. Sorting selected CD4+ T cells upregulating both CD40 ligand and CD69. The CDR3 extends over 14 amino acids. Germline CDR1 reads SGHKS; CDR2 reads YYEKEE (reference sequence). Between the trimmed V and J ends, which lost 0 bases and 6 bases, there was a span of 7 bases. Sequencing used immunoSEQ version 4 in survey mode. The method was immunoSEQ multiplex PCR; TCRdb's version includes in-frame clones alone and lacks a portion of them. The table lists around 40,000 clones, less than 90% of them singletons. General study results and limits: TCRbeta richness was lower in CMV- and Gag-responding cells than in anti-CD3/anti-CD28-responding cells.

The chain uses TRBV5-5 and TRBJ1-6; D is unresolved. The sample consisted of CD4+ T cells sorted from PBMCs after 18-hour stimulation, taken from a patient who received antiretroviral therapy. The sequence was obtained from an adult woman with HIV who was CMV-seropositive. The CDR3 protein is CASSLEAVNSPLHF. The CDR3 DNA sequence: TGTGCCAGCAGCTTGGAGGCAGTTAATTCACCCCTCCACTTT.